The clone carrying this T cell receptor beta chain was detected a few times. PCR amplification relied on 60 Vbeta primers (plus 13 Jbeta primers). Data came from immunoSEQ multiplex PCR; TCRdb stores just in-frame clones and leaves some out. The repertoire has 220,000 or so clones, around four fifths of them found once; the top ten carry 1.7%. These data originate in a study of cytomegalovirus exposure and HLA in healthy donors. V was pared by 6 bases and J by 1 base, with 7 bases of the junction left unmatched. Germline V gene data show CDR1 as MDHEN and CDR2 as SYDVKM. The CDR3 sequence is 15 residues long.

The J gene is TRBJ2-7, the V gene TRBV28, with TRBD2 matching over 9 bases. Sequenced material: PBMCs. The receptor comes from a man aged 45-65 years in good health and CMV-seronegative. DNA for the CDR3: TGTGCCAGCAGCCTCGCAGCGGGGGGTTCCTACGAGCAGTACTTC. This encodes CASSLAAGGSYEQYF.